Below, one T cell receptor (beta chain) is given with its context. Antigen: not known. The sample originates from a study of T cell responses to AZD1222 COVID-19 vaccine. Study conclusions and caveats: In a largely white British group with more females than males, clonal diversity was possibly underestimated. Spike-specific TCR breadth and depth both grew after two AZD1222 doses. Only five to seven individuals given AZD1222 were seropositive at baseline.

Generated by immunoSEQ multiplex PCR, the TCRdb table keeps only in-frame clones and is missing some. Among approximately 150,000 clones listed, about 93% were seen once. V was clipped by 4 bases and J by 4 bases; unmatched bases: 6. Per the germline V gene, CDR1 is MNHEY and CDR2 is SVGEGT. This CDR3 is 14 amino acids long. Sequences were derived from peripheral blood, sampled on day 0 of AZD1222 vaccination. The TCR comes from an adult in good health. This sequence joins TRBV6-2 or TRBV6-3 and TRBJ1-2; TRBD1 matches 7 bases. The CDR3: CASSSDRVFYGYTF. The CDR3 bases are TGTGCCAGCAGTTCCGACAGGGTATTCTATGGCTACACCTTC.